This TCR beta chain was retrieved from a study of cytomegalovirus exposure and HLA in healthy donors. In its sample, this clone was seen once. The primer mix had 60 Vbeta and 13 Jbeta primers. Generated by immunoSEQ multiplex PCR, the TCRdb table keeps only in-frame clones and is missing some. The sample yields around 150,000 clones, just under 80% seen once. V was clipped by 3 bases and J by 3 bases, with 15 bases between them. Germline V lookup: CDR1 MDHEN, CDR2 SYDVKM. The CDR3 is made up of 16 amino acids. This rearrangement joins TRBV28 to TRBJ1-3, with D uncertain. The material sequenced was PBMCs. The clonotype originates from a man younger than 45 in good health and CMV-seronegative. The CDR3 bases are TGTGCCAGCAGTTTTAGCGGGATCTTCGATGGAAACACCATATATTTT. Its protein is CASSFSGIFDGNTIYF.